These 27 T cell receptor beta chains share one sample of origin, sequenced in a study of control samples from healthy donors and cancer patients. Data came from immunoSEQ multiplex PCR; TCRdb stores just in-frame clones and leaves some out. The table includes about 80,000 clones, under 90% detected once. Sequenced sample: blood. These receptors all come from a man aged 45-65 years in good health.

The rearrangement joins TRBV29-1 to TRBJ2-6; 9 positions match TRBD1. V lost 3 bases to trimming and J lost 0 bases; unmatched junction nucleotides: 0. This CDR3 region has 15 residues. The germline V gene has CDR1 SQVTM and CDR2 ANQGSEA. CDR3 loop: CSVEGQGSGANVLTF. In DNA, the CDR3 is TGCAGCGTTGAGGGACAGGGCTCTGGGGCCAACGTCCTGACTTTC.

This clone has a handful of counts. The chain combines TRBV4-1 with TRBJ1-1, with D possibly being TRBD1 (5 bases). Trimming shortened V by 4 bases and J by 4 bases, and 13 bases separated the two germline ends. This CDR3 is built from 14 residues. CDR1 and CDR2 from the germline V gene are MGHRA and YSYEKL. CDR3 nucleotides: TGCGCCAGCAGCCGAGGTTCTGGGGGCACTGAAGCTTTCTTT. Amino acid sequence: CASSRGSGGTEAFF.

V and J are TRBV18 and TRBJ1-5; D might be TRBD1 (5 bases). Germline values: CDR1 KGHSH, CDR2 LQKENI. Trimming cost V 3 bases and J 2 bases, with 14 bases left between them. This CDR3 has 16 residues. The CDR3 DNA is TGTGCCAGCTCACCGCCGGGGGTGGTTGGCAATCAGCCCCAGCATTTT. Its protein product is CASSPPGVVGNQPQHF.

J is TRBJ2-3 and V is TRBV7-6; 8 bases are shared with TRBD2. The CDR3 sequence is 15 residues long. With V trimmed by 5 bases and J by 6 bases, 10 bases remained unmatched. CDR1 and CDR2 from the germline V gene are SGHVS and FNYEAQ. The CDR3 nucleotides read TGTGCCAGCAGCGTGACCGGGGGGGCCTTGGATACGCAGTATTTT. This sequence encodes CASSVTGGALDTQYF.

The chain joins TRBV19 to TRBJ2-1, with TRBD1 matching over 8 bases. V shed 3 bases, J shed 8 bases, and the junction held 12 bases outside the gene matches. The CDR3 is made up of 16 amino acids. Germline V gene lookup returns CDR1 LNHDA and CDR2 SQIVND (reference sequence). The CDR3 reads CASSMPETGVPHEQFF. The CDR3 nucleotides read TGTGCCAGTAGTATGCCCGAGACAGGGGTTCCCCATGAGCAGTTCTTC.

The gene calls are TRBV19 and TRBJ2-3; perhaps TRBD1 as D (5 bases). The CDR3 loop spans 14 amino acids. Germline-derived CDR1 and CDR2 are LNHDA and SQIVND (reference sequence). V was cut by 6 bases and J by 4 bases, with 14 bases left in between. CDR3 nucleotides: TGTGCCAGTAGCTTAGGGGCTAGTTCAGATACGCAGTATTTT. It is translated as CASSLGASSDTQYF.

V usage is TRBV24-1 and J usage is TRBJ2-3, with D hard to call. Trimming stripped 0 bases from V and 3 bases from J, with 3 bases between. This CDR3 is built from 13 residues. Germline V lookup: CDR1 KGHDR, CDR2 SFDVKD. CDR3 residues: CATSDLGTDTQYF. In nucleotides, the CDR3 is TGTGCCACCAGTGATTTGGGAACAGATACGCAGTATTTT.

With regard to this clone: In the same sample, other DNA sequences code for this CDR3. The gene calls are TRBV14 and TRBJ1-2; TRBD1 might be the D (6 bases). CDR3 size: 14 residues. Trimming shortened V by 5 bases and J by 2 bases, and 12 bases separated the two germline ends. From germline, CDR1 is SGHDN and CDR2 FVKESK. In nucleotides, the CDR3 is TGTGCCAGCAGCAGAGGGGGGCCCAACTATGGCTACACCTTC. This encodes CASSRGGPNYGYTF. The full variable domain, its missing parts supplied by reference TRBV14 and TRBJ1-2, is EAGVTQFPSHSVIEKGQTVTLRCDPISGHDNLYWYRRVMGKEIKFLLHFVKESKQDESGMPNNRFLAERTGGTYSTLKVQPAELEDSGVYFCASSRGGPNYGYTFGSGTRLTVV.

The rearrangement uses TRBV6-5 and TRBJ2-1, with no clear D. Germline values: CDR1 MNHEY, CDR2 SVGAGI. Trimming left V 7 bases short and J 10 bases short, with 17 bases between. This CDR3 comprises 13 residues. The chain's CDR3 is CASKGSAFGEQFF. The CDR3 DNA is TGTGCCAGCAAAGGATCTGCATTTGGGGAGCAGTTCTTC.

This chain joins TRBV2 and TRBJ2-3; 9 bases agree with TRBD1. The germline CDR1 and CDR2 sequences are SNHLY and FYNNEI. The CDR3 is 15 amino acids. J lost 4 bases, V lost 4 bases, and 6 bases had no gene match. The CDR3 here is CASSADRGAADTQYF. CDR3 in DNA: TGTGCCAGCAGTGCCGACAGGGGGGCGGCAGATACGCAGTATTTT.

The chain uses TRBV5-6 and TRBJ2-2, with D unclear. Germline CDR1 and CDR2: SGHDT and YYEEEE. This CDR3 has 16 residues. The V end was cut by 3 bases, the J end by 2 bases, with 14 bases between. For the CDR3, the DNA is TGTGCCAGCAGCTCCCGGCCGCGCCTAAACACCGGGGAGCTGTTTTTT. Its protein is CASSSRPRLNTGELFF.

The CDR3 loop reads CAAGERGRNEQFF. The DNA for the CDR3 is TGTGCCGCGGGCGAGCGGGGGAGAAATGAGCAGTTCTTC. The chain uses TRBV10-3 and TRBJ2-1, with 8 bases aligning to TRBD2. The CDR3 totals 13 residues. Germline CDR1 is ENHRY and CDR2 is SYGVKD. V lost 11 bases and J lost 7; bases outside the gene matches: 10.

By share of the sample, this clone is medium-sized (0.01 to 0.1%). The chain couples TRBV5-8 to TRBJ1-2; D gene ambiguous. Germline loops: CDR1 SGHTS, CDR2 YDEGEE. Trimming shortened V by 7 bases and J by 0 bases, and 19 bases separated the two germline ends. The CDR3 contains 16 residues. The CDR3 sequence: CASHKLLGLSNYGYTF. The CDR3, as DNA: TGTGCCAGCCATAAACTTCTGGGGTTATCTAACTATGGCTACACCTTC.

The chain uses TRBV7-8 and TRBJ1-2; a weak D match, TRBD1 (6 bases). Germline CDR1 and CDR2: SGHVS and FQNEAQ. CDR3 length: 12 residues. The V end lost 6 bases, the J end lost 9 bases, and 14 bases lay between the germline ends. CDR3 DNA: TGTGCCAGCAGTCAATCAGGGGCTAGCTACACCTTC. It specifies CASSQSGASYTF.

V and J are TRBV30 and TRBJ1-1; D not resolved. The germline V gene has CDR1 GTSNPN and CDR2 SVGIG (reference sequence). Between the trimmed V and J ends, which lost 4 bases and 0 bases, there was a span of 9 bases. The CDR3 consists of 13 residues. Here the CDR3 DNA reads TGTGCCTGGAATGCAGACATGAACACTGAAGCTTTCTTT. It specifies CAWNADMNTEAFF.

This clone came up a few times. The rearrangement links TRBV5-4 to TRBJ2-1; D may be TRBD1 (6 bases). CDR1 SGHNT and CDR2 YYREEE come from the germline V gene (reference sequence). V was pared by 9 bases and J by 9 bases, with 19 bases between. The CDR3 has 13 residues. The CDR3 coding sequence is TGTGCCACCACAGGGACATTTTCGACTGAGCAGTTCTTC. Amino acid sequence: CATTGTFSTEQFF.

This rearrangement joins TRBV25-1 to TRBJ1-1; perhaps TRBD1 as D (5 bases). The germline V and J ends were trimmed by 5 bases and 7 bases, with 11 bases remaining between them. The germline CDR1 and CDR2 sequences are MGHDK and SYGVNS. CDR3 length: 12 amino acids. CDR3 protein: CASSPRGVEAFF. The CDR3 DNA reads TGTGCCAGCAGTCCTAGAGGGGTTGAAGCTTTCTTT.

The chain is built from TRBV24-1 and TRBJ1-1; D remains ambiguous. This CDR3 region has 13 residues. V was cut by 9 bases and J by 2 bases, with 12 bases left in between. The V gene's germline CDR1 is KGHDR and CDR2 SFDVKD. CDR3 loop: CATSEGSNTEAFF. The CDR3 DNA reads TGTGCCACCTCCGAGGGAAGCAACACTGAAGCTTTCTTT.

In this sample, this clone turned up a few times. CDR3 loop: CASVGSGGLSYEQYF. The CDR3 region has the DNA TGTGCCAGCGTAGGTAGCGGGGGGCTTTCCTACGAGCAGTACTTC. The chain combines TRBV6-5 with TRBJ2-7; 10 positions match TRBD2. The CDR3 has 15 amino acids. The junction had 8 bases not matched to a gene; V was cut back by 8 bases and J by 1 base. CDR1 and CDR2 from the germline V gene are MNHEY and SVGAGI.

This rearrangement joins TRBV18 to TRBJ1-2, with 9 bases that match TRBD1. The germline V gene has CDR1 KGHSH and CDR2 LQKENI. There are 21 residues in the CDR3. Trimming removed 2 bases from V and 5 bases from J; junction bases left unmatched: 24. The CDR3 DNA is TGTGCCAGCTCACCAAAGCCAAAGCAATACGATAGAGGGACAGGGAGTTATGGCTACACCTTC. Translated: CASSPKPKQYDRGTGSYGYTF.

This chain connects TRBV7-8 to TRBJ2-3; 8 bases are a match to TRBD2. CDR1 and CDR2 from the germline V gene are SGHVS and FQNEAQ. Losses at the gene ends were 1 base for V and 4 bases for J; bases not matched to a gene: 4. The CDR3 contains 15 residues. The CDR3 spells CASSLVTGGADTQYF. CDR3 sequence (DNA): TGTGCCAGCAGCTTAGTTACGGGGGGGGCAGATACGCAGTATTTT.

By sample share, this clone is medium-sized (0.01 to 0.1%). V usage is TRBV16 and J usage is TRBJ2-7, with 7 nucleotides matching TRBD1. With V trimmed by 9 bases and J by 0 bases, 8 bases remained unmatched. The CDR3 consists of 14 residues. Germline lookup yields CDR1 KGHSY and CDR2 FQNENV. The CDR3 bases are TGTGCCAGTACCCCGGGACAGACCTCCTACGAGCAGTACTTC. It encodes CASTPGQTSYEQYF. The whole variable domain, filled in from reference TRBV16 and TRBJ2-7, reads GEEVAQTPKHLVRGEGQKAKLYCAPIKGHSYVFWYQQVLKNEFKFLISFQNENVFDETGMPKERFSAKCLPNSPCSLEIQATKLEDSAVYFCASTPGQTSYEQYFGPGTRLTVT.

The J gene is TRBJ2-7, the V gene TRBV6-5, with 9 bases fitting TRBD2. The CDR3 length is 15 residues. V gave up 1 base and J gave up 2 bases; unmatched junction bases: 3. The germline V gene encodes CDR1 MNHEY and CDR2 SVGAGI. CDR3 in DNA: TGTGCCAGCAGTTACTGGCGGGGGGGTACCTACGAGCAGTACTTC. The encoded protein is CASSYWRGGTYEQYF.

CDR3 residues: CASSNPGTEEAFF. DNA of the CDR3: TGTGCCAGCAGCAACCCGGGGACAGAAGAAGCTTTCTTT. This sequence joins TRBV25-1 and TRBJ1-1, with TRBD1 matching over 7 bases. The CDR3 extends over 13 amino acids. CDR1 MGHDK and CDR2 SYGVNS come from the germline V gene. Trimming cost V 6 bases and J 8 bases; bases outside gene matches: 9.

The DNA for the CDR3 is TGTGCCAGCTCACGACCAAATCAGCCCCAGCATTTT. Translated, it gives CASSRPNQPQHF. This sequence joins TRBV18 and TRBJ1-5; no firm D call. V lost 4 bases, J lost 4 bases, and 5 bases lay in between. The CDR3 is 12 residues long. Germline V gene lookup returns CDR1 KGHSH and CDR2 LQKENI.

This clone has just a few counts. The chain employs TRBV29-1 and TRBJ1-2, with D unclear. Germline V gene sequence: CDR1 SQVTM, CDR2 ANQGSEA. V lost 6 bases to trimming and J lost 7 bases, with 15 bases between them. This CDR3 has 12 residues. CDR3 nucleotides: TGCAGCGTGCGCAGTCGGTCGAGTGGCTACACCTTC. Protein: CSVRSRSSGYTF.

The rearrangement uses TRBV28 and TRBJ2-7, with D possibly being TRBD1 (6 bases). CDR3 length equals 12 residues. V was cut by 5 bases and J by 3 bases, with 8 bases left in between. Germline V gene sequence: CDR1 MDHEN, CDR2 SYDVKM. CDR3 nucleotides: TGTGCCAGCAGTCCACAGGGCTACGAGCAGTACTTC. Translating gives CASSPQGYEQYF.